The clone carrying this TCR beta chain has more than one count but fewer than ten. The sample comes from a study of tumor-infiltrating lymphocytes in primary liver carcinoma. Unsorted whole blood yielded blood RNA, and germline DNA was extracted as well. Starting material of 450 to 500 ng total RNA yielded TCR beta cDNA via a constant-region primer. Amplification in three nested multiplex PCR rounds with slightly modified ARM-PCR gave rise to TCR beta libraries. With TRBV1-TRBV30 forward primers and a C-beta reverse primer, the first two PCR rounds were run for around 10 cycles each. TCRdb passed the multiplex PCR reads through MiXCR, listing each CDR3 protein once. The sample has about 310,000 distinct CDR3 sequences, roughly three fifths seen once. Germline V gives CDR1 SGHKS, CDR2 YYEKEE (reference sequence). There are 16 residues in the CDR3. Trimming pared 1 base from V and 5 bases from J, leaving 15 bases between.

The source material was peripheral blood. The chain couples TRBV5-5 to TRBJ2-2; weak D call: TRBD1 (7 bases). The receptor's source is a woman under 40 with primary liver carcinoma and hepatitis B virus infection. CDR3 residues: CASSLTGEEWTGELFF. As DNA, the CDR3 is TGTGCCAGCAGCTTGACAGGGGAGGAGTGGACCGGGGAGCTGTTTTTT.